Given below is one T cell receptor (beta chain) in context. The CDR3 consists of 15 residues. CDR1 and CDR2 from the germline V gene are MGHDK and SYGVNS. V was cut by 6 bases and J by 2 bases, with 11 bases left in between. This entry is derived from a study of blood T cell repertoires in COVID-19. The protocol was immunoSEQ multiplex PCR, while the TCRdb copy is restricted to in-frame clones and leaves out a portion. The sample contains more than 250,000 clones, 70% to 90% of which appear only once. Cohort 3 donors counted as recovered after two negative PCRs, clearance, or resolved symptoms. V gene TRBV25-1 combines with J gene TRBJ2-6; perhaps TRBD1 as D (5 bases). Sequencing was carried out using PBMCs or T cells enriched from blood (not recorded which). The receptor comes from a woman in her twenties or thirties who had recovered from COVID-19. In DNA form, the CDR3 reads TGTGCCAGCAGGGAGACAGAGCCTGGGGCCAACGTCCTGACTTTC. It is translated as CASRETEPGANVLTF.